This is a list of T cell receptor beta chains from one sample in a study of shared clonotypes between healthy human individuals. The assay was immunoSEQ multiplex PCR, and TCRdb's table has in-frame clones only and misses some. The sample has over a million clones; approximately 98.5% are singletons. Sequencing used naive CD4+ T cells sorted from blood. These receptor sequences come from a man aged 25-45 years in good health. CDR3s include the opening cysteine and the closing phenylalanine or tryptophan. The order of the fields is V gene, CDR3 length, J gene, CDR3 protein.

TRBV21-1	14	TRBJ2-7	CASSRRTGSYEQYF
TRBV21-1	17	TRBJ2-3	CASSKDAGGRLTDTQYF
TRBV28	13	TRBJ1-5	CASRQGPNQPQHF
TRBV2	14	TRBJ2-2	CASSRDRVDGELFF
TRBV4-3	13	TRBJ2-1	CASSQILWNEQFF
TRBV9	19	TRBJ2-3	CASSPIGAGGPYSAGTQYF
TRBV5-1	14	TRBJ2-7	CASRLGKPSYEQYF
TRBV7-9	15	TRBJ2-7	CASRVAGDFSYEQYF
TRBV7-2	14	TRBJ2-7	CASSSTRNTYEQYF
TRBV7-2	20	TRBJ2-3	CASSLAQKGESSGRKDTQYF
TRBV5-8	18	TRBJ2-5	CASSLGFTERFGEETQYF
TRBV29-1	12	TRBJ2-1	CSVDWAPNEQFF
TRBV5-6	12	TRBJ1-2	CASSFGVSGYTF
TRBV28	13	TRBJ2-7	CASGTRVPYEQYF
TRBV27	17	TRBJ2-5	CASRSFGTSGRVETQYF
TRBV25-1	13	TRBJ1-1	CASQGAGNTEAFF
TRBV2	14	TRBJ1-5	CASSYDRSNQPQHF
TRBV5-4	14	TRBJ2-3	CASSPPGQQDTQYF
TRBV18	16	TRBJ2-7	CASSPTHGTPSYEQYF
TRBV5-5	13	TRBJ2-7	CASSFLRLEEQYF
TRBV5-5	13	TRBJ2-5	CASSWDILETQYF
TRBV6-1	13	TRBJ1-5	CASRPGLNGPQHF
TRBV7-2	16	TRBJ2-1	CASSLEGSPSYNEQFF
TRBV14	15	TRBJ2-7	CASSPGAGCSYEQYF
TRBV18	16	TRBJ1-5	CASSPGTGSSNQPQHF
TRBV18	13	TRBJ1-4	CASSLLGGEKLFF
TRBV7-8	15	TRBJ2-1	CASSLAPGASPQQFF
TRBV30	13	TRBJ1-1	CALTNDPNTEAFF
TRBV2	12	TRBJ2-3	CASSFYTDTQYF
TRBV30	11	TRBJ2-7	CAWRARDEQYF
TRBV5-1	19	TRBJ2-1	CASSLVKIGGQGLAHEQFF
TRBV2	14	TRBJ2-7	CASRGLAGPYEQYF
TRBV11-3	16	TRBJ2-3	CASSLDWGGSTDTQYF
TRBV18	15	TRBJ1-4	CASSNGAMRNEKLFF
TRBV18	15	TRBJ2-1	CASSPEDRAYNEQFF
TRBV7-2	15	TRBJ2-1	CASSPTSVIYNEQFF
TRBV29-1	11	TRBJ2-7	CSVKTGNQLYF
TRBV16	12	TRBJ2-2	CASSQRSGELFF
TRBV2	12	TRBJ2-3	CASSEGTDTQYF
TRBV2	13	TRBJ2-5	CASSGGTKETQYF
TRBV5-6	14	TRBJ2-7	CASSLLAASYEQYF
TRBV9	15	TRBJ2-7	CASSPGGTEDYEQYF
TRBV9	16	TRBJ2-3	CASSRQVGVFGDTQYF
TRBV9	15	TRBJ1-1	CASSVDVRGNTEAFF
TRBV30	13	TRBJ2-7	CAWSVGQAHEQYF
TRBV30	13	TRBJ1-2	CAWSSEPNYGYTF
TRBV10-1	14	TRBJ2-2	CASSVTGNTGELFF
TRBV6-6	16	TRBJ1-2	CASSYPYQGQPYGYTF
TRBV5-4	14	TRBJ1-3	CASSVDLTGNTIYF
TRBV20-1	11	TRBJ1-4	CSASPREKLFF
TRBV5-4	14	TRBJ2-7	CASSSRTGVGEQYF
TRBV28	12	TRBJ2-5	CASMKTEETQYF
TRBV5-1	12	TRBJ2-3	CASSYGADTQYF
TRBV5-1	15	TRBJ2-1	CASSLVLAGNNEQFF
TRBV7-2	13	TRBJ2-7	CASSFDSAYEQYF
TRBV18	14	TRBJ1-1	CASSPSKGRTEAFF
TRBV7-8	14	TRBJ2-1	CASSSPGLYNEQFF